This T cell receptor beta chain was recovered during a study of CD8+ T cells in alopecia areata (dated by TCRdb to the late 2010s). Turning to the overall study: The treated patients, all with moderate-to-severe alopecia areata, were enrolled in an open-label pilot trial of oral tofacitinib given at 5 to 10 mg twice daily. Tofacitinib was given for 6 to 18 months, followed by 6 months of follow-up off drug to assess delayed response and recurrence. In both human patients and the C3H/HeJ mouse model, the study applied high-throughput TCRbeta sequencing to look at T cell clonal expansion in alopecia areata. In humans, TCRbeta sequencing was performed on scalp tissue and on sorted CD4+ and CD8+ peripheral blood T cells from healthy controls and from patients with patchy or totalis/universalis alopecia areata. Tofacitinib-treated patients had biopsies at baseline and at 4 and 24 weeks of treatment, with a later scalp biopsy in several patients. Clonality in the scalp was compared among normal scalp (n=4), patchy alopecia areata scalp (n=8), and alopecia totalis/universalis scalp (n=8). RNA came from the PAXgene miRNA kit for fixed scalp, the miRNeasy kit for PBMCs, and the RNeasy kit for mouse skin. TCRbeta CDR3 regions were amplified by immunoSEQ multiplex PCR with 35 Vbeta forward and 13 Jbeta reverse primers. Broad study findings and their caveats: Scalp TCR repertoire analysis is complicated because resident alphabeta T cells in normal human skin are also sequenced, whereas mouse skin is dominated by gammadelta T cells. Lesional scalp, especially in alopecia totalis/universalis, showed higher clonality and more expanded CD8+ clones than normal scalp, suggesting antigenic drive. Shared TCR sequences between patients were less evident than in mice, which may be partly attributable to HLA diversity in the patient population.

The library was made by the immunoSEQ multiplex PCR assay. RNA was extracted from all samples and reverse transcribed into cDNA as template for TCR sequencing. SuperScript III was used for first-strand cDNA synthesis, primed with a 2:1 mix of oligo-dT and random hexamers. A synthetic immune receptor repertoire was used to gauge amplification bias, and whatever bias remained was removed computationally. As for the original processing: Raw reads were preprocessed to remove errors, and CDR3 was defined by IMGT conventions from the conserved cysteine to phenylalanine. Clonality was calculated as 1 minus Shannon entropy normalized by log2 of the number of productive unique TCRs. CD4 or CD8 identity of scalp clones was inferred by cross-referencing scalp TCRbeta sequences with sorted blood CD4 and CD8 repertoires. TCRdb re-hosts the immuneACCESS table, in-frame sequences only. Its copies lack some clones; in the studies checked, an unresolved V gene accounts for under half of them, and the cause for the rest is not known. That table supplies the V and J calls and clone size; D and trimming were determined from the DNA. Counted in this sample were roughly 150,000 clones; 50% to 65% of them appeared once. The leading ten clones occupy 15% to 20% of the sample.

This clone has more than one count but fewer than ten. Its binding antigen is unknown. No base qualities exist here, and no much larger clone lies one base off it. V sheds 5 bases and J sheds 4 bases, leaving 3 bases between their ends. Per the germline V gene, LGHNT is the CDR1 and FRNRAP is the CDR2. The CDR3 runs 11 residues from the cysteine to the phenylalanine. The CDR3 DNA has 33 bases and is translated from base 1. What this sample's time point label stands for: baseline before oral tofacitinib. Lesional scalp punch biopsies and peripheral blood were collected from alopecia areata patients. PBMCs were isolated by density centrifugation and stained for CD3, CD4 and CD8, after which CD4+ and CD8+ T cells were sorted on a FACSAria.

The sequence joins TRBV12-5 to TRBJ2-1; the D gene lacks a confident call. This receptor was taken from a human donor with alopecia areata. The material sequenced was CD8+ T cells sorted from blood, taken at week 0. This receptor has the CDR3 CASGRYNEQFF. The DNA reads as follows: TGTGCTAGTGGTCGGTACAATGAGCAGTTCTTC.